Each of the 16 T cell receptor beta chains below was sequenced from the same sample in a study of cytomegalovirus exposure and HLA in healthy donors. The repertoire was sequenced with immunoSEQ multiplex PCR; TCRdb's copy has only in-frame clones and lacks some. The table lists approximately 270,000 clones, 90% of them singletons. Sequenced input: PBMCs. These receptors were collected from a woman aged 18-29 years in good health and CMV-seronegative.

V gene TRBV2 combines with J gene TRBJ1-1, with 7 bases lining up with TRBD1. The length of the CDR3 is 17 residues. CDR1 is SNHLY, CDR2 FYNNEI, per germline. The V segment lost 0 bases and the J segment 0 bases; nucleotides outside the gene matches: 7. CDR3 DNA: TGTGCCAGCAGTGAAGCGCTTACAGGGGCAATGAACACTGAAGCTTTCTTT. Translation: CASSEALTGAMNTEAFF.

The gene calls are TRBV6-5 and TRBJ1-6, with TRBD1 as a possible D gene (6 bases). CDR1 is MNHEY and CDR2 is SVGAGI in the germline V gene. The CDR3 sequence is 11 residues long. The germline V and J ends were trimmed by 7 bases and 8 bases, with 6 bases remaining between them. CDR3 nucleotide sequence: TGTGCCAGCACAGGGGATTCACCCCTCCACTTT. Protein: CASTGDSPLHF.

This clone was observed a handful of times. V usage is TRBV2 and J usage is TRBJ2-7, with a possible D match to TRBD1 (5 bases). V lost 5 bases and J lost 0, with 11 bases in between. From germline, CDR1 is SNHLY and CDR2 FYNNEI. The CDR3 loop spans 14 amino acids. For the CDR3, the DNA is TGTGCCAGCAGTCTAGACAGCGACTCCTACGAGCAGTACTTC. Translating gives CASSLDSDSYEQYF.

Concerning this clone: The germline gene is not matched at one end of the junction; a read error may be the cause. The CDR3 coding sequence is TGTGCCCGGAGTTCGGGGAAACCAGTCAATCAGCCCCAGCATTTT. Protein product: CARSSGKPVNQPQHF. This rearrangement joins TRBV30 to TRBJ1-5; D not resolved. Germline values: CDR1 GTSNPN, CDR2 SVGIG (reference sequence). CDR3 length equals 15 residues. Full variable domain (missing parts from reference TRBV30 and TRBJ1-5): SQTIHQWPATLVQPVGSPLSLECTVEGTSNPNLYWYRQAAGRGLQLLFYSVGIGQISSEVPQNLSASRPQDRQFILSSKKLLLSDSGFYLCARSSGKPVNQPQHFGDGTRLSIL.

The chain carries TRBV11-2 and TRBJ1-1, with a weak D call TRBD1 (5 bases). CDR3 length: 17 amino acids. The germline V gene has CDR1 SGHAT and CDR2 FQNNGV. Trimming took off 5 bases at V and 5 bases at J, with 24 bases between the two ends. The CDR3: CASSLQGEGQGSTEAFF. CDR3 nucleotides: TGTGCCAGCAGCCTACAAGGGGAGGGGCAAGGGTCGACTGAAGCTTTCTTT.

This clone was recorded only once. The gene calls are TRBV7-6 and TRBJ1-1; 8 positions agree with TRBD1. This CDR3 is built from 15 residues. The ends lost 5 bases at V and 4 bases at J; junction bases unmatched: 9. Germline V gene data show CDR1 as SGHVS and CDR2 as FNYEAQ. CDR3 sequence: CASSETQGASTEAFF. For the CDR3, the DNA is TGTGCCAGCAGCGAAACTCAGGGGGCGAGCACTGAAGCTTTCTTT.

V gene TRBV4-2 combines with J gene TRBJ2-1, with TRBD2 identical over 10 bases. There are 16 residues in the CDR3. Germline V CDR1 and CDR2: LGHNA, YNFKEQ. J lost 3 bases, V lost 0 bases, and 2 bases had no gene match. The CDR3 reads CASSQEVAGGYNEQFF. The DNA of the CDR3 is TGTGCCAGCAGCCAAGAGGTAGCGGGAGGCTACAATGAGCAGTTCTTC.

The chain links TRBV19 to TRBJ2-7; 7 bases match TRBD2. The CDR3 is 15 residues long. The germline CDR1 and CDR2 sequences are LNHDA and SQIVND (reference sequence). V lost 7 bases to trimming and J lost 0 bases; unmatched junction nucleotides: 9. CDR3 DNA: TGTGCCAGTAAGCGGGGTCAGGGAAGCTCCTACGAGCAGTACTTC. Protein: CASKRGQGSSYEQYF.

The chain uses TRBV27 and TRBJ1-5, with D possibly being TRBD1 (5 bases). Looked up from germline, CDR1 is MNHEY and CDR2 is SMNVEV (reference sequence). The CDR3 spans 15 residues. V dropped 5 bases and J dropped 2 bases, with 13 bases sitting between them. CDR3: CASSPDPGGNQPQHF. The DNA of the CDR3 is TGTGCCAGCAGTCCGGACCCGGGGGGCAATCAGCCCCAGCATTTT.

The rearrangement joins TRBV5-6 to TRBJ1-4; D remains ambiguous. CDR3 length: 15 amino acids. Germline loops: CDR1 SGHDT, CDR2 YYEEEE. V shed 0 bases and J shed 7 bases, with 13 bases lying between them. The CDR3 region is CASSLGGGGSEKLFF. For the CDR3, the DNA is TGTGCCAGCAGCTTGGGCGGAGGAGGTAGTGAAAAACTGTTTTTT.

The CDR3 spells CASSLQGPRQAGSPLHF. The DNA of the CDR3 is TGCGCCAGCAGCTTGCAGGGGCCCCGACAGGCCGGTTCACCCCTCCACTTT. V and J are TRBV5-1 and TRBJ1-6, with a tentative D call TRBD1 (6 bases). Germline V gives CDR1 SGHRS, CDR2 YFSETQ. Trimming took 1 base from V and 9 from J, leaving 20 bases between them. The CDR3 totals 17 residues.

The gene calls are TRBV11-2 and TRBJ1-2; a possible D gene is TRBD1 (6 bases). The CDR3 consists of 13 residues. V lost 4 bases, J lost 4 bases, and 10 bases lay in between. Germline CDR1 is SGHAT and CDR2 is FQNNGV. This CDR3 reads CASSSGTTYGYTF. The DNA for the CDR3 is TGTGCCAGCAGCTCCGGGACAACCTATGGCTACACCTTC.

This chain joins TRBV27 and TRBJ2-1; TRBD1 matches at 8 bases. The CDR3 is 16 residues long. Germline assignment: CDR1 MNHEY and CDR2 SMNVEV (reference sequence). Germline trimming cut 3 bases from V and 4 bases from J; bases unmatched to any gene: 8. Here the CDR3 reads CASSFLIRTGYNEQFF. The CDR3 DNA reads TGTGCCAGCAGTTTTTTAATCAGGACAGGGTACAATGAGCAGTTCTTC.

This sequence joins TRBV27 and TRBJ2-3; the D is unclear. The CDR3 length is 14 residues. Germline assignment: CDR1 MNHEY and CDR2 SMNVEV (reference sequence). V was shortened by 2 bases and J by 1 base, with 7 bases between the two germline ends. The DNA of the CDR3 is TGTGCCAGCAGTTTAGAACGGGGCACAGATACGCAGTATTTT. This sequence encodes CASSLERGTDTQYF.

The V call is TRBV6-5, the J call TRBJ1-3; D may be TRBD1 (5 bases). Trimming took off 5 bases at V and 7 bases at J, with 15 bases between the two ends. The CDR3 extends over 14 amino acids. Germline CDR1 is MNHEY and CDR2 is SVGAGI. The CDR3 region is CASSDRSQVNTIYF. The CDR3 coding sequence is TGTGCCAGCAGTGACAGATCACAGGTCAACACCATATATTTT.

This clone was recorded a few times. V gene TRBV2 combines with J gene TRBJ1-5; D is unresolved. The CDR3 is 16 residues long. CDR1 SNHLY and CDR2 FYNNEI come from the germline V gene. Trimming left V 3 bases short and J 5 bases short, with 17 bases between. In DNA form, the CDR3 reads TGTGCCAGCAGTGATCGGTGGCGGGGAAAAGATCAGCCCCAGCATTTT. Amino acid sequence: CASSDRWRGKDQPQHF.